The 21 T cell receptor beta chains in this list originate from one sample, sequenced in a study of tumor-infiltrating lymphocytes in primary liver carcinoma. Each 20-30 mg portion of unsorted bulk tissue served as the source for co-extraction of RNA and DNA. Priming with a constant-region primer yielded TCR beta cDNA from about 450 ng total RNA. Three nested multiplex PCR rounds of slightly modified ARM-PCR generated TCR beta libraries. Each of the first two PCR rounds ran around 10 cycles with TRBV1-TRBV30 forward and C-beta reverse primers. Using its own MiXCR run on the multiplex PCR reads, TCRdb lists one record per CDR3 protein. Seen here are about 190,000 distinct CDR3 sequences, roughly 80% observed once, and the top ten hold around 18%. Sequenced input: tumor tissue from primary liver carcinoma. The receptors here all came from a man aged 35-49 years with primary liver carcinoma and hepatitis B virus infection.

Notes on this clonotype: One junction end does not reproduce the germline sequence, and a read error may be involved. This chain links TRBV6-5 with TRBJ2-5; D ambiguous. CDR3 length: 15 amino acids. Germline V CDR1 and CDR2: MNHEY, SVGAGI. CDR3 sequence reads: CAKPARRQLQEIQYF. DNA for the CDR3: TGTGCCAAACCCGCGAGACGTCAGCTCCAAGAGATCCAGTACTTC.

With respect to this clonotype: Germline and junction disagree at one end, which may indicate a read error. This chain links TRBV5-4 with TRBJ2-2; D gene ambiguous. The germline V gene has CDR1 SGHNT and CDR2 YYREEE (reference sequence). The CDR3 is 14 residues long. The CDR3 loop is CASGFDEHTGELFF. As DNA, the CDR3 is TGTGCCAGCGGCTTTGATGAGCACACCGGGGAGCTGTTTTTT.

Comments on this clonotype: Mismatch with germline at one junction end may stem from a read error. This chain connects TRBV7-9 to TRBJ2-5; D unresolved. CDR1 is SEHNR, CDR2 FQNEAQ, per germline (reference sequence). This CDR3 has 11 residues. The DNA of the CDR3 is TGTGCCAGCAGCCCGCAAGAGACCAAGTACTTC. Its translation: CASSPQETKYF.

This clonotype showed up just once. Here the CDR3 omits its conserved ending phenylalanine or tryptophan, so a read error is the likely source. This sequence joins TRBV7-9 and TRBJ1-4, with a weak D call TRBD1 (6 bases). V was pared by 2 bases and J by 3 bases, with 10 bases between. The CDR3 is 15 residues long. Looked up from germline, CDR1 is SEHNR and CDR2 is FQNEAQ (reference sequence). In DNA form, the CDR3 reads TGTGCCAGCAGCTTACCTCAGGGGCCTAATGAAAAACTGTTTTAT. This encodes CASSLPQGPNEKLFY.

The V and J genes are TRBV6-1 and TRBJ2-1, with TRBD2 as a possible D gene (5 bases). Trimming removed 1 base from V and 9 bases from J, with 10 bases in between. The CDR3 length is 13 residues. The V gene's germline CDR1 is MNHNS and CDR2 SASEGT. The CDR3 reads CASSEERVVEQFF. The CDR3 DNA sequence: TGTGCCAGCAGTGAAGAGAGGGTCGTTGAGCAGTTCTTC.

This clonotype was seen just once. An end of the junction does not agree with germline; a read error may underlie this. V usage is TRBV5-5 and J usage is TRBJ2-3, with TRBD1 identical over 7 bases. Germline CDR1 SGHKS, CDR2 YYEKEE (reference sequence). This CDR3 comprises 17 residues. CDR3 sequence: CVSSRGAGTEGTDTKYF. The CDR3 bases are TGTGTCAGCAGTCGGGGAGCCGGGACAGAGGGCACAGATACGAAGTATTTT.

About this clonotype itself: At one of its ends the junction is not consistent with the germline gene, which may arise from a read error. In DNA, the CDR3 is TGTGCTATCCAAGGGGGAGGAGTGAACACTGAAGATTTCTTT. Amino acids: CAIQGGGVNTEDFF. The chain recombines TRBV10-3 with TRBJ1-1; a possible D gene is TRBD1 (6 bases). Germline CDR1 reads ENHRY; CDR2 reads SYGVKD. This CDR3 spans 14 amino acids.

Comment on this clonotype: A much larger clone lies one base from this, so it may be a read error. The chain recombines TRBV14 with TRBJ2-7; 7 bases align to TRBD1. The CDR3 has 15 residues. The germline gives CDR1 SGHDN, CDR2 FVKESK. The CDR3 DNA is TGTGTCAGCAGCCCCGACAGGGTATCGGCCTACGAGCAGTACTTC. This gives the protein CVSSPDRVSAYEQYF.

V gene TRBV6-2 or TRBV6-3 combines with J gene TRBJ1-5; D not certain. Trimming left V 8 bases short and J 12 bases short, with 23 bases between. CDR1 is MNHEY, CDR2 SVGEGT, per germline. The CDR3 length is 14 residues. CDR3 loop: CASGARRRDQYQHF. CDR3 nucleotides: TGTGCCAGCGGTGCCCGACGGAGAGATCAGTACCAGCATTTT.

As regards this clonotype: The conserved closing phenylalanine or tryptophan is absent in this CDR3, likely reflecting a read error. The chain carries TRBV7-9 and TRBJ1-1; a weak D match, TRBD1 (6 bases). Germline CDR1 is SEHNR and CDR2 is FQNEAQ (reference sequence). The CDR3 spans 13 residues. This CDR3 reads CASSSGRGTEAFL. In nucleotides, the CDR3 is TGTGCTAGCAGCTCAGGCAGGGGCACTGAAGCTTTCCTT.

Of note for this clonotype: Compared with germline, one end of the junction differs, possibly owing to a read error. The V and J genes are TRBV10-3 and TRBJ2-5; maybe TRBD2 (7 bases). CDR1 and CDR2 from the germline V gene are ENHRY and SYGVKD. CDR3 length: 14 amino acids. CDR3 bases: TGTGCCATCGGAGGGGGGGCCCTACAAGAGACCCATTGCTTC. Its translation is CAIGGGALQETHCF.

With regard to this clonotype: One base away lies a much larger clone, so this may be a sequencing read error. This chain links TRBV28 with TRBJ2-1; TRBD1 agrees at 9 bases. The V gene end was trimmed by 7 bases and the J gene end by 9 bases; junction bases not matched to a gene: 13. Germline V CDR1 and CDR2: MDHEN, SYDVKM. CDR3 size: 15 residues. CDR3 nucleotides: TGTGCCAGCACTACAAACAGGGGGCGGGTATGTGAGCAGTTCTTC. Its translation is CASTTNRGRVCEQFF. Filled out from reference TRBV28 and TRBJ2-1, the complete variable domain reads DVKVTQSSRYLVKRTGEKVFLECVQDMDHENMFWYRQDPGLGLRLIYFSYDVKMKEKGDIPEGYSVSREKKERFSLILESASTNQTSMYLCASTTNRGRVCEQFFGPGTRLTVL.

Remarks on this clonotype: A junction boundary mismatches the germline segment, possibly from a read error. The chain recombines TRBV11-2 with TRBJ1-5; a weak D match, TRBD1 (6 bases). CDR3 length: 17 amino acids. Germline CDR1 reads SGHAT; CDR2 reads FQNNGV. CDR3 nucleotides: TGTACCAGCAGCTTAGTAGGTGTAACAGGGAGCATTCAGCCCCAGCATTTT. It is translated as CTSSLVGVTGSIQPQHF.

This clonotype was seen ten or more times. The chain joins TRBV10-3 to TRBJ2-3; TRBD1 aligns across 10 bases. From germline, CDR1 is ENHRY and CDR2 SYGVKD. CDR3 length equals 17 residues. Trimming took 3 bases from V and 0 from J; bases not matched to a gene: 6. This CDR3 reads CAISDSGGQGSTDTQYF. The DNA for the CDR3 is TGTGCCATCAGTGATTCAGGGGGACAGGGGAGCACAGATACGCAGTATTTT.

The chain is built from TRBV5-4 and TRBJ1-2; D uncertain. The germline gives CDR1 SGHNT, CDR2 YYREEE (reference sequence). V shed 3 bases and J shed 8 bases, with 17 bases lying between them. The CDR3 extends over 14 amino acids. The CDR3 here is CASSSGSNLGGYTF. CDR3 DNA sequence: TGTGCCAGCAGCTCGGGGTCTAATTTGGGAGGCTACACCTTC.

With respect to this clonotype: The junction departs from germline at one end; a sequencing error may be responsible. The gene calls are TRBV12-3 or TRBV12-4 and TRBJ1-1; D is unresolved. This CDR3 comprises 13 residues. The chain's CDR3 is CASSFKSDTEALF. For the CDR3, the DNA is TGCGCCAGCAGTTTCAAAAGCGACACTGAAGCTCTCTTT.

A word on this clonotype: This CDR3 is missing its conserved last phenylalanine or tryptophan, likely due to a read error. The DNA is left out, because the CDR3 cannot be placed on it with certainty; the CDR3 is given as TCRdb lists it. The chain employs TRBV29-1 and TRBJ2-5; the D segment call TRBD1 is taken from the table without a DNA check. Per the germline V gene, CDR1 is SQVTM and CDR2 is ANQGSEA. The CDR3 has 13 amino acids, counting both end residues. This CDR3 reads CSVDPGGAETQYI.

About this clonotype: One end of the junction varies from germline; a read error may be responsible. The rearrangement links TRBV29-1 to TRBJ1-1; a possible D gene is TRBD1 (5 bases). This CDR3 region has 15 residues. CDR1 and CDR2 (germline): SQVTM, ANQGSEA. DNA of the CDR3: TGCAGCTTTGACGGGGGGTGGGGGATAAGGACTGAAACTTTCTTT. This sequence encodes CSFDGGWGIRTETFF. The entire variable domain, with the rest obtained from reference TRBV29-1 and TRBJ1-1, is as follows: SAVISQKPSRDICQRGTSLTIQCQVDSQVTMMFWYRQQPGQSLTLIATANQGSEATYESGFVIDKFPISRPNLTFSTLTVSNMSPEDSSIYLCSFDGGWGIRTETFFGQGTRLTVV.

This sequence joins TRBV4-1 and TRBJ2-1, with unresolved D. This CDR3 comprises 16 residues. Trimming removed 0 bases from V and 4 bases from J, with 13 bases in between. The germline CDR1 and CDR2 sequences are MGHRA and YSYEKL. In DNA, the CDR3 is TGCGCCAGCAGCCAAGAGTCAACGACCCCATACAATGAGCAGTTCTTC. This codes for CASSQESTTPYNEQFF.

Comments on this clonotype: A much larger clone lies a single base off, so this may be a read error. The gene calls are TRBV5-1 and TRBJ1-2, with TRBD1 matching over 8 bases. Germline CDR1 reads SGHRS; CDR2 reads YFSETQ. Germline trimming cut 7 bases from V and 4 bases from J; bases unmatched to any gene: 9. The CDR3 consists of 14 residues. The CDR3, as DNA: TGCGCCAGCGGTTGGGGGACAGGCGGCTATGGCTACACCTTC. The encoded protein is CASGWGTGGYGYTF. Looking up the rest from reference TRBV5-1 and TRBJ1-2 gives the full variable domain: KAGVTQTPRYLIKTRGQQVTLSCSPISGHRSVSWYQQTPGQGLQFLFEYFSETQRNKGNFPGRFSGRQFSNSRSEMNVSTLELGDSALYLCASGWGTGGYGYTFGSGTRLTVV.

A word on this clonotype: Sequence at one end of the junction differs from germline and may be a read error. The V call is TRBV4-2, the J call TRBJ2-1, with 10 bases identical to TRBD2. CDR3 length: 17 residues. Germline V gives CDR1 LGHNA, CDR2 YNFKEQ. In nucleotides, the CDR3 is TGTGCCAGCAGTCAAGAGGTAGCGGGGGGCTCTTACAATGAGCAGTTCTTC. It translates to CASSQEVAGGSYNEQFF.